This is a list of T cell receptor beta chains from one sample in a study of blood T cell repertoires in COVID-19. The method was immunoSEQ multiplex PCR; TCRdb's version includes in-frame clones alone and lacks a portion of them. Altogether approximately 300,000 clones are present, more than 70% being singletons, with the ten largest covering 1.5% to 2%. The sequenced sample was peripheral blood. Source of these receptors: a woman aged 50 to 65 with acute or convalescent COVID-19. Each CDR3 is given without its conserved first and last residue.

V,J,CDR3
TRBV4-1,TRBJ2-3,ASSQAPWAGGPMDTQY
TRBV7-2,TRBJ1-1,ASSSPTGGGMMNTEAF
TRBV19,TRBJ2-2,ASLSGSPGELF
TRBV28,TRBJ1-2,ASSLMGARGYT
TRBV28,TRBJ2-6,ASSFWAFSSGGPGANVLT
TRBV7-9,TRBJ2-7,ASSWGEDEQY
TRBV2,TRBJ2-1,ARKGREVYNEQF
TRBV27,TRBJ1-1,ASSLRPQGNTEAF
TRBV24-1,TRBJ1-2,ATSDADSNYGYT
TRBV2,TRBJ2-1,ASSLQGADNEQF
TRBV6-2/TRBV6-3,TRBJ2-2,ASSYAGSKNTGELF
TRBV28,TRBJ1-4,ASSSQGAREKLF
TRBV24-1,TRBJ1-3,ATSDGIPGLSSSGNTIY
TRBV6-5,TRBJ1-2,ASDRGLVGYT
TRBV6-5,TRBJ2-1,ASSYSEGGADEQF
TRBV27,TRBJ1-5,ASRGDLHQPQH
TRBV5-1,TRBJ2-1,ASSLEAEYNEQF
TRBV7-2,TRBJ1-2,ASSSGAKGVGYT
TRBV2,TRBJ1-2,ASSTGTAYGYT
TRBV9,TRBJ2-2,ASSVNGGRHTGELF
TRBV12-3/TRBV12-4,TRBJ2-7,ASSLEGLQEQY
TRBV4-1,TRBJ2-1,ASSQDASGATYNEQF
TRBV18,TRBJ2-3,ASSQLQGRGDTQY
TRBV5-4,TRBJ2-5,ASSPGWVEETQY
TRBV21-1,TRBJ2-7,ASSKVLGQGSNSYEQY
TRBV7-6,TRBJ2-2,ASSWGLAGNTGELF
TRBV15,TRBJ1-2,ATSTTYSGGSSYGYT
TRBV5-1,TRBJ1-1,ASSLWEANTEAF
TRBV5-5,TRBJ1-4,ASSLWTGGYEKLF
TRBV4-3,TRBJ2-5,ASSHLAGGSVVETQY
TRBV29-1,TRBJ2-7,SVDAQGANEQY
TRBV3-1/TRBV3-2,TRBJ2-7,ASSPGTGTYEQY
TRBV4-3,TRBJ2-7,ASSQDSGSPIYEQY
TRBV5-1,TRBJ2-7,ASSLRQTYEQY
TRBV27,TRBJ2-1,ASSFWTSGYNEQF
TRBV6-2/TRBV6-3,TRBJ1-5,ASSYRRNSNQPQH
TRBV15,TRBJ1-1,ATSRVYTEAF
TRBV7-2,TRBJ2-1,ASSSGGTGAYNEQF
TRBV24-1,TRBJ2-3,ATSDIGSPGTDTQY
TRBV30,TRBJ1-2,AWSRDYGYT
TRBV6-1,TRBJ1-5,ASSEVGTGNQPQH
TRBV12-3/TRBV12-4,TRBJ1-1,ASSFSGFTEAF
TRBV18,TRBJ2-7,ASSPRLAGTYEQY
TRBV6-5,TRBJ2-1,AKTGTGSNEQF
TRBV7-2,TRBJ2-1,ASSRGLAGGPNEQF
TRBV6-5,TRBJ1-5,ASSRTRDVEPQH
TRBV5-1,TRBJ1-1,ASSLEGAGGLAEAF
TRBV28,TRBJ1-2,ASSLDLEEGYT
TRBV19,TRBJ2-3,ASQRQGHPSDTQY
TRBV5-1,TRBJ2-1,ASSLPRQGGDEQF
TRBV27,TRBJ2-5,ASRLSGEETQY
TRBV27,TRBJ2-3,ASRIAALSTDTQY
TRBV6-6,TRBJ2-4,ASSYGLNKNIQY
TRBV19,TRBJ2-5,ASSSSLRGRTPQETQY
TRBV7-7,TRBJ2-2,ASSRATGGGGELF
TRBV18,TRBJ1-5,ASSPNQDQPQH